This T cell receptor (beta chain) came from a study of glioma-infiltrating T cells after dendritic cell vaccination listed by TCRdb under 2016. In terms of the full investigation: Of the roughly 15 glioblastoma patients in the cohort, all drawn from Phase I and II dendritic cell vaccination trials, 9 were newly diagnosed and 6 had recurrent disease. Between the early 2000s and the early 2010s, the patients were given dendritic cell vaccination pulsed with autologous tumor lysate. The vaccine was prepared from monocyte-derived dendritic cells that were cultured for seven days with IL-4 and GM-CSF and then pulsed overnight with autologous tumor lysate. Three intradermal dendritic cell vaccine injections were administered to patients at biweekly intervals in the arm below the axilla. Tumor-infiltrating lymphocyte content was quantified and tumor and blood repertoires were compared in dendritic cell-vaccinated glioblastoma patients by deep sequencing of TCR beta CDR3 regions. Survival after dendritic cell vaccination was correlated with TCR sequencing metrics, including TIL content and tumor-blood repertoire overlap. General findings and caveats noted by the study authors: Longer time to progression and overall survival after dendritic cell vaccination were predicted by higher estimated pretreatment TIL content. TCR clonality showed no direct relationship with survival, which suggests that a diverse polyclonal response may be important. The TCR overlap response model with three groups was called speculative and said to need prospective validation. The cohort was small and heterogeneous, few patients had complete blood and tumor sets, and even fewer had initial-recurrent tumor pairs.

The immunoSEQ assay amplified TCRB CDR3 regions from 1.5 to 2.5 micrograms of genomic DNA, or from all available DNA when less than that amount was available. Multiplex PCR used 60 forward primers for TCR V beta segments and 13 reverse primers for J beta segments. To estimate the number of reads per starting template, synthetic control templates were added to each sample at limiting dilution. Reads of 87 bp were generated by sequencing on the Illumina HiSeq System. The authors' analysis ran thus. To remove PCR and sequencing errors, closely related sequences were merged with a nearest neighbor algorithm. TCR overlap was defined as the percentage of unique tumor TCR beta sequences that were also present in the same patient's peripheral blood. The immuneACCESS repertoire file appears here via TCRdb, limited to in-frame rearrangements. These files lack a portion of the clones; in checked studies, under half of the deficit traces to unresolved V genes, and the cause of the others is not known. D and trimming come from the DNA, and the V and J calls and clone size come from that table. The sample table shows 100,000 or so clones, and around 89% are seen once. The leading ten clones occupy approximately 2.7% of the sample.

Comment on this clone: Its antigen is not yet known. No base qualities exist here, and no much larger clone lies one base off it.

The time point label of this sample denotes: after dendritic cell vaccination, including at tumor progression/relapse. Patients were selected on the basis of adequate residual fresh-frozen tumor tissue and more than two years of available survival data. Although molecular status otherwise differed among the glioblastoma patients, no patient had an isocitrate dehydrogenase mutation. PBMC were collected before vaccination, two weeks after the third vaccination, and at tumor progression if progression occurred. The Qiagen DNeasy Blood extraction Kit was used for extraction of genomic DNA. This sequence originates from a human donor with glioblastoma. The sample consisted of blood, taken after dendritic cell vaccination.

This receptor has the CDR3 CSVGRTESYNEQFF. The DNA is TGCAGCGTTGGGAGGACAGAGTCATACAATGAGCAGTTCTTC. Recombination connected TRBV29-1 to TRBJ2-1; tentative D gene TRBD1, with 6 bases matching. Reading the germline V gene gives CDR1 SQVTM and CDR2 ANQGSEA. A distance of 14 bases separates the germline ends of V and J, which lose 4 bases and 4 bases respectively. Spanning cysteine to phenylalanine, the CDR3 consists of 14 amino acids. Only the CDR3 part of the read is kept: 42 bases, read in frame from the first base.